This TCR beta chain was captured in a study of T cells in localized non-small cell lung cancer. Germline-derived CDR1 and CDR2 are SSHAT and FNYEAQ (reference sequence). Germline trimming cut 5 bases from V and 6 bases from J; bases unmatched to any gene: 12. The CDR3 contains 16 residues. The protocol was immunoSEQ multiplex PCR, while the TCRdb copy is restricted to in-frame clones and leaves out a portion. The sample carries more than 2,500 clones, about 30% recorded once. This clone is deemed medium-sized (0.01 to 0.1%). The TCR sequence derives from a female donor of 60 years or more with stage II squamous cell lung carcinoma. The material was lung tumor tissue, obtained before any cancer treatment. This sequence joins TRBV7-7 and TRBJ2-1, with TRBD1 matching 8 bases. The CDR3 protein is CASSPRTGSIANEQFF. CDR3 coding DNA: TGTGCCAGCAGCCCCCGGACAGGGAGTATAGCCAATGAGCAGTTCTTC.